The 12 T cell receptor beta chains listed next were all sequenced from one sample in a study of T cell repertoires in cytomegalovirus infection. TCRdb re-derived calls from the reads in MiXCR, one entry per CDR3 protein. The data show under 800,000 distinct CDR3 sequences, roughly a quarter seen once. Material: CD8+ T cells from PBMCs. The receptors were sampled from a human donor in good health (CMV status not recorded). Some clones in this sample may be carry-over from other donors' samples.

This clonotype was detected a few times. This may be a read error, as it is one base from a much larger clone. V is TRBV11-3 and J is TRBJ2-5; TRBD2 might be the D (7 bases). This CDR3 has 12 residues. Germline V gene lookup returns CDR1 SGHNT and CDR2 YENEEA. V lost 5 bases, J lost 5 bases, and 9 bases lay in between. This CDR3 reads CASSKGGETQYF. Here the CDR3 DNA reads TGTGCCAGCAGCAAGGGGGGGGAGACCCAGTACTTC.

The chain links TRBV6-6 to TRBJ2-1; D is possibly TRBD1 (6 bases). The CDR3 has 16 amino acids. From germline, CDR1 is MNHNY and CDR2 SVGAGI (reference sequence). V was shortened by 3 bases and J by 1 base, with 13 bases between the two germline ends. CDR3 amino acids: CASSYPQGLSYNEQFF. DNA of the CDR3: TGTGCCAGCAGTTATCCGCAGGGGCTTTCCTACAATGAGCAGTTCTTC.

This clonotype was seen more than once but under ten times. The chain links TRBV6-1 to TRBJ2-7; D call uncertain. The CDR3 is 12 amino acids. Trimming left V 3 bases short and J 6 bases short, with 9 bases between. Germline V gives CDR1 MNHNS, CDR2 SASEGT. The DNA for the CDR3 is TGTGCCAGCAGTGACGCGTTCCTCGAGCAGTACTTC. This gives the protein CASSDAFLEQYF.

V is TRBV2 and J is TRBJ2-1, with TRBD1 matching 7 bases. There are 16 residues in the CDR3. The germline V gene encodes CDR1 SNHLY and CDR2 FYNNEI. The V gene end was trimmed by 5 bases and the J gene end by 5 bases; junction bases not matched to a gene: 12. CDR3 sequence (DNA): TGTGCCAGCAGTCCACCGGACAGGAGATGGAACAATGAGCAGTTCTTC. It is translated as CASSPPDRRWNNEQFF.

Ten or more counts support this clonotype. The chain couples TRBV6-2 or TRBV6-3 to TRBJ2-3; D is possibly TRBD1 (6 bases). V lost 5 bases to trimming and J lost 4 bases, with 16 bases between them. This CDR3 is 15 amino acids long. Germline V CDR1 and CDR2: MNHEY, SVGEGT. The CDR3 sequence: CASSNRDTGSDTQYF. CDR3 coding DNA: TGTGCCAGCAGTAACCGGGACACCGGATCAGATACGCAGTATTTT.

This clonotype showed up many times. The CDR3 nucleotides read TGTGCCAGCAGCCCCCAAAGGCGGACAGGGCGAGAGACCCAGTACTTC. This codes for CASSPQRRTGRETQYF. The J gene is TRBJ2-5, the V gene TRBV7-3; TRBD1 matches 8 bases. Germline V lookup: CDR1 SGHTA, CDR2 FQGTGA. Trimming took 5 bases from V and 4 from J; bases not matched to a gene: 12. This CDR3 has 16 residues.

This sequence joins TRBV7-6 and TRBJ2-1; 12 bases agree with TRBD2. The CDR3 loop spans 15 amino acids. CDR1 is SGHVS and CDR2 is FNYEAQ in the germline V gene. The J segment lost 9 bases and the V segment lost 4 bases, leaving 7 bases of the junction unmatched. CDR3 DNA sequence: TGTGCCAGCAGCTCACTAGCGGGGGGCTACCTTGAGCAGTTCTTC. It encodes CASSSLAGGYLEQFF.

This clonotype was picked up a small number of times. The rearrangement joins TRBV9 to TRBJ1-6; D remains ambiguous. The CDR3 loop spans 15 amino acids. Trimming removed 3 bases at V and 1 base at J, with 8 bases between. Looked up from germline, CDR1 is SGDLS and CDR2 is YYNGEE. CDR3 in DNA: TGTGCCAGCAGCGCCGAGGGATCCTATAATTCACCCCTCCACTTT. Translation gives CASSAEGSYNSPLHF.

This clonotype appeared a few times. The rearrangement joins TRBV3-1 to TRBJ2-1; 9 nucleotides line up with TRBD1. The trim removed 1 base at V and 8 bases at J, leaving 9 bases unmatched. This CDR3 spans 16 amino acids. The germline CDR1 and CDR2 sequences are LGHDT and YNNKEL (reference sequence). The CDR3 DNA is TGTGCCAGCAGCCAAGGGGGGACAGGGTTTTTGTATGAGCAGTTCTTC. Amino acid sequence: CASSQGGTGFLYEQFF.

At least ten counts were recorded for this clonotype. The V and J genes are TRBV7-6 and TRBJ1-4; TRBD1 agrees at 7 bases. Trimming cost V 5 bases and J 4 bases; bases outside gene matches: 7. This CDR3 contains 15 residues. Per germline, CDR1 SGHVS and CDR2 FNYEAQ. The CDR3 protein is CASSPKTGYNEKLFF. CDR3 in DNA: TGTGCCAGCAGCCCAAAGACAGGGTATAATGAAAAACTGTTTTTT.

The V gene is TRBV12-3 or TRBV12-4, the J gene TRBJ2-1, with a weak D call TRBD1 (5 bases). This CDR3 contains 17 residues. The V and J ends lost 5 bases and 0 bases respectively, with 17 bases between them. The CDR3 nucleotides read TGTGCCAGCAGTGGCCCCCCCGGACACACCTCCTACAATGAGCAGTTCTTC. This codes for CASSGPPGHTSYNEQFF.

A few counts support this clonotype. The chain recombines TRBV7-8 with TRBJ1-2; possible D gene TRBD1, 5 bases. V was cut by 5 bases and J by 3 bases, with 25 bases left in between. Germline V gene lookup returns CDR1 SGHVS and CDR2 FQNEAQ. CDR3 length equals 18 residues. In DNA form, the CDR3 reads TGTGCCAGCAGCCCCACCCGGGACGGAAGAAATATTGACTATGGCTACACCTTC. It codes for CASSPTRDGRNIDYGYTF.